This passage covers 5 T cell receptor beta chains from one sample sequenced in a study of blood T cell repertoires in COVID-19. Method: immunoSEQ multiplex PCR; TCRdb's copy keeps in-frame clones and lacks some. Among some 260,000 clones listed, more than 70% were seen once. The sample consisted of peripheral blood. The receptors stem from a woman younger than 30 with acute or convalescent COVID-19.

CDR3 region: CASNTEDSPLEPQHF. The CDR3 DNA reads TGTGCCAGTAACACGGAGGACAGTCCCCTGGAGCCCCAGCATTTT. The V and J genes are TRBV19 and TRBJ1-5; the D gene is possibly TRBD1 (6 bases). CDR1 LNHDA and CDR2 SQIVND come from the germline V gene (reference sequence). The CDR3 length is 15 residues. V lost 7 bases and J lost 8, with 21 bases in between.

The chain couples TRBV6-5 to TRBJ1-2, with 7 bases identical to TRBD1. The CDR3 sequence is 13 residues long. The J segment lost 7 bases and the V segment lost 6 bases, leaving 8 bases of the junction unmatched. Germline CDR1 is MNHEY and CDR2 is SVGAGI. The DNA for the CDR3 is TGTGCCAGCAGACGGGGACAGCTATCTGGCTACACCTTC. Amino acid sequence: CASRRGQLSGYTF.

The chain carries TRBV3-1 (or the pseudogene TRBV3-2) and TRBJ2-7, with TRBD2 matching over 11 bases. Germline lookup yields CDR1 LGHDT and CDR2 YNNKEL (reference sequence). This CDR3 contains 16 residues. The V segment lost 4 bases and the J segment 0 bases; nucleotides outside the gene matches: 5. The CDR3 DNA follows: TGTGCCAGCAGCCCCGGACTAGCGGGCCTCTCCTACGAGCAGTACTTC. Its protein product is CASSPGLAGLSYEQYF.

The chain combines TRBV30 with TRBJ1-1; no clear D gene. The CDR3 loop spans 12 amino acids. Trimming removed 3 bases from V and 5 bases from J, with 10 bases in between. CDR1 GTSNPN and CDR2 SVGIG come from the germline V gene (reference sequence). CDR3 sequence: CAWSPLLTEAFF. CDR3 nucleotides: TGTGCCTGGAGCCCCCTTCTAACTGAAGCTTTCTTT.

DNA for the CDR3: TGTGCCAGCACGGTGACACTGAACACTGAAGCTTTCTTT. Its translation is CASTVTLNTEAFF. V and J are TRBV6-5 and TRBJ1-1, with D hard to call. The CDR3 runs 13 residues. Germline V gene sequence: CDR1 MNHEY, CDR2 SVGAGI. V was pared by 7 bases and J by 0 bases, with 9 bases between.